This T cell receptor (beta chain) was identified during a study of blood T cell repertoires in COVID-19. Study background: From the United States, Italy and Spain came samples of acute and convalescent COVID-19.

Authors' analysis steps: Amplification from reference gene primers served as the basis for estimated nucleated cell counts. Here immunoSEQ multiplex PCR was the method, and the copy in TCRdb shows in-frame clones only, minus some. For V, J and clone size, that table is used; D and trimming come from the DNA. The top ten clones hold around 6.3% of a sample with about 23,000 clones, around 90% of them seen once. The TCR was taken from a woman aged 80 or over with active COVID-19. Specimen: peripheral blood.

CDR3 in DNA: TGTGCCAGCAGCTTGGTGGCGGGGACGGGCGAGCAGTACTTC. Translation gives CASSLVAGTGEQYF. The chain uses TRBV5-6 and TRBJ2-7; the D gene is possibly TRBD2 (6 bases). With 0 bases removed from V and 6 bases from J, the gap between germline ends came to 13 bases. The CDR3 has 14 amino acids. Germline-derived CDR1 and CDR2 are SGHDT and YYEEEE.